This note documents a single T cell receptor (beta chain) sequence. This entry is derived from a study of control samples from healthy donors and cancer patients. The CDR3 is 16 amino acids. V lost 2 bases, J lost 0 bases, and 0 bases stayed unmatched. CDR1 and CDR2 (germline): MDHEN, SYDVKM. Some clones are missing from TCRdb's copy, which holds only in-frame ones; the method was immunoSEQ multiplex PCR. This sample carries approximately 150,000 clones, 80% to 95% of them seen once, and the ten largest clones take 3% to 3.5%. The sample was blood. The chain joins TRBV28 to TRBJ1-4, with TRBD1 identical over 10 bases. The receptor was derived from a man aged 30 to 39 in good health. CDR3 in amino acids: CASSLGTGATNEKLFF. As DNA, the CDR3 is TGTGCCAGCAGTTTAGGGACAGGGGCAACTAATGAAAAACTGTTTTTT.